This TCR beta chain is drawn from a study of shared clonotypes between healthy human individuals. Method: immunoSEQ multiplex PCR; TCRdb's copy keeps in-frame clones and lacks some. Here the sample spans about 2.2 million clones, over 85% being singletons. CD45RO-negative CD8 cells positively selected for CCR7 made up the naive population, which excluded terminally differentiated effector memory CD45RA+ cells. CDR1 is SGHDT and CDR2 is YYEEEE in the germline V gene. The CDR3 runs 15 residues. Between the trimmed V and J ends, which lost 0 bases and 1 base, there was a span of 10 bases. Sequenced: naive CD8+ T cells from PBMCs. The sequence derives from a man younger than 35 in good health. Some clones in this sample may be carry-over from other donors' samples. The chain couples TRBV5-6 to TRBJ1-1; D may be TRBD1 (6 bases). The CDR3 nucleotides are TGTGCCAGCAGCTTGGCCGCAGGGGAGAACACTGAAGCTTTCTTT. Translated: CASSLAAGENTEAFF.